Below, 12 T cell receptor beta chains from the same sample are listed, as sequenced in a study of radiation and T cells in renal cell carcinoma. Libraries were prepared by immunoSEQ multiplex PCR; TCRdb keeps only in-frame clonotypes and omits some of them. The data contain roughly 120,000 clones, 70% to 90% of them singletons. The time point: blood 2 weeks post-SBRT. Treatment meaning: 15 Gy SBRT to primary tumor, nephrectomy 4 weeks later. Source: blood, taken from a patient whose treatment included radiotherapy and nephrectomy. Every receptor here comes from a woman aged 60 to 75 with renal cell carcinoma.

With respect to this clone: A read error may produce the germline difference seen at one junction end. The genes are TRBV5-6 and TRBJ2-7; possible D gene TRBD1, 6 bases. The CDR3 has 14 amino acids. Per the germline V gene, CDR1 is SGHDT and CDR2 is YYEEEE. The CDR3 is CASSLQGLSSEQYF. For the CDR3, the DNA is TGTGCCAGCAGCTTACAGGGTCTTTCCTCCGAGCAGTACTTC.

The chain joins TRBV6-1 to TRBJ2-5; D possibly corresponds to TRBD1 (5 bases). Per germline, CDR1 MNHNS and CDR2 SASEGT. V was trimmed by 4 bases and J by 2 bases, leaving 11 bases between them. This CDR3 has 14 amino acids. The chain's CDR3 is CASSGQLGQETQYF. DNA for the CDR3: TGTGCCAGCAGTGGACAGTTGGGACAAGAGACCCAGTACTTC.

The J gene is TRBJ2-1, the V gene TRBV27; TRBD2 aligns across 9 bases. Losses at the gene ends were 5 bases for V and 0 bases for J; bases not matched to a gene: 8. Per germline, CDR1 MNHEY and CDR2 SMNVEV (reference sequence). This CDR3 has 17 amino acids. The CDR3 loop is CASSTMDSGSSYNEQFF. DNA for the CDR3: TGTGCCAGCAGTACCATGGATAGCGGGAGCTCCTACAATGAGCAGTTCTTC.

The genes are TRBV27 and TRBJ2-7, with 11 nucleotides matching TRBD2. In germline, CDR1 is MNHEY, CDR2 SMNVEV (reference sequence). J gave up 2 bases and V 5 bases, and 2 bases lay outside the gene matches. The CDR3 totals 14 residues. The CDR3 DNA sequence: TGTGCCAGCAGTCCGGGACTAGCGGCCTACGAGCAGTACTTC. As protein: CASSPGLAAYEQYF.

V is TRBV11-2 and J is TRBJ2-7; D is possibly TRBD1 or TRBD2 (5 bases each). V was pared by 5 bases and J by 7 bases, with 18 bases between. The CDR3 spans 14 residues. Looked up from germline, CDR1 is SGHAT and CDR2 is FQNNGV. The CDR3 here is CASSATGAPGEQYF. CDR3 bases: TGTGCCAGCAGCGCAACCGGGGCCCCGGGGGAGCAGTACTTC.

CDR3 amino acids: CASTGEERAYNEQFF. The CDR3 coding sequence is TGTGCCAGCACCGGCGAAGAGAGAGCCTACAATGAGCAGTTCTTC. The genes are TRBV7-2 and TRBJ2-1; the D is unclear. The CDR3 is 15 residues long. Germline CDR1 is SGHTA and CDR2 is FQGNSA. Trimming removed 7 bases from V and 2 bases from J, with 15 bases in between.

The V call is TRBV6-5, the J call TRBJ2-5, with 9 nucleotides matching TRBD2. The tail of the sequence fits TRBJ2-7 better, so the J call may be wrong. Germline CDR1 MNHEY, CDR2 SVGAGI. The CDR3 covers 14 residues. Written as DNA, the CDR3 is TGTGCCAGCAGCCTCGGACTAGCGTCTGGCGAGCAGTACTTC. Translating gives CASSLGLASGEQYF.

The chain uses TRBV19 and TRBJ2-5; D assignment may be TRBD1 or TRBD2 (6 bases each). The ends were cut back, 3 bases at V and 4 bases at J, with 27 bases in the middle. CDR3 length: 19 residues. Germline V gene lookup returns CDR1 LNHDA and CDR2 SQIVND (reference sequence). The DNA for the CDR3 is TGTGCCAGTAGTATCTCGCGGAGGGCAGGGGAGTTGTATGGAGAGACCCAGTACTTC. Translating it yields CASSISRRAGELYGETQYF. The variable domain in full, completed from reference TRBV19 and TRBJ2-5, reads DGGITQSPKYLFRKEGQNVTLSCEQNLNHDAMYWYRQDPGQGLRLIYYSQIVNDFQKGDIAEGYSVSREKKESFPLTVTSAQKNPTAFYLCASSISRRAGELYGETQYFGPGTRLLVL.

The CDR3, as DNA: TGTGCCAGCACCCTGACAGGGCTCTCTGGAAACACCATATATTTT. Translated, it gives CASTLTGLSGNTIYF. The chain is built from TRBV7-2 and TRBJ1-3; 7 nucleotides line up with TRBD1. Trimming cost V 7 bases and J 0 bases; bases outside gene matches: 6. This CDR3 has 15 amino acids. Germline-derived CDR1 and CDR2 are SGHTA and FQGNSA.

The rearrangement links TRBV6-5 to TRBJ2-5; D remains unclear. CDR1 is MNHEY and CDR2 is SVGAGI in the germline V gene. Trimming stripped 5 bases from V and 5 bases from J, with 18 bases between. This CDR3 contains 15 residues. The CDR3 sequence is CASSSLARVRETQYF. CDR3 nucleotide sequence: TGTGCCAGCAGTAGCCTGGCCCGGGTTAGGGAGACCCAGTACTTC.

This chain joins TRBV5-5 and TRBJ1-1; no reliable D call. This CDR3 has 15 residues. Germline V CDR1 and CDR2: SGHKS, YYEKEE (reference sequence). Trimming removed 1 base from V and 1 base from J, with 11 bases in between. CDR3: CASSLSEWRNTEAFF. The CDR3 bases are TGTGCCAGCAGCTTGAGTGAGTGGAGGAACACTGAAGCTTTCTTT.

The chain combines TRBV14 with TRBJ1-6; TRBD1 matches at 7 bases. CDR1 and CDR2 from the germline V gene are SGHDN and FVKESK. Germline trimming cut 4 bases from V and 7 bases from J; bases unmatched to any gene: 7. The CDR3 has 15 amino acids. Here the CDR3 DNA reads TGTGCCAGCAGCCCTAGACAGACAGGGAATTCACCCCTCCACTTT. Its translation: CASSPRQTGNSPLHF.